This T cell receptor beta chain was retrieved from a study of identical twins. Concerning this clonotype: Its antigen is undetermined. Sequence at one end of the junction differs from germline and may be a read error.

Template switching created a universal primer site, and the cDNA included unique molecular identifiers. TCRdb called the 5' RACE reads again in MiXCR, with one record for every CDR3 protein. The data contain roughly 1.6 million distinct CDR3 sequences, about 30% of them singletons. Healthy Caucasian individuals made up all the donors. Whole-study results and caveats: While abundant cord blood beta clonotypes carried fewer insertions, memory repertoires showed no such pattern. Cross-sectional statistics, not tracking of the same donors, supported the conclusions.

Germline V gene sequence: CDR1 SGHVS, CDR2 FNYEAQ. CDR3 length equals 14 residues. V and J are TRBV7-6 and TRBJ2-7; D may be TRBD1 (5 bases). The source of this sequence is a newborn girl in good health. The specimen was cord blood. The CDR3 DNA sequence: TGTGCCAACAGCTTAGAAGGACACTCCTACGAGCAGTACTTC. Translation: CANSLEGHSYEQYF. Based on the CDR3 plus reference TRBV7-6 and TRBJ2-7, the full variable domain is GAGVSQSPRYKVTKRGQDVALRCDPISGHVSLYWYRQALGQGPEFLTYFNYEAQQDKSGLPNDRFSAERPEGSISTLTIQRTEQRDSAMYRCANSLEGHSYEQYFGPGTRLTVT.